This T cell receptor (beta chain) was observed in a study of T cell changes during pregnancy in multiple sclerosis (dated by TCRdb to between 2019 and 2020). Regarding the complete study: The study looked at changes in the T cell repertoire across pregnancy in women with multiple sclerosis.

Libraries were constructed by the immunoSEQ multiplex PCR assay. The clones in this table, taken by TCRdb from immuneACCESS, are in-frame only. Not every clone is retained; where verified, under half of the shortfall comes from an unresolved V gene, and the cause of the rest is unknown. Within this sample are tens of thousands of clones, with approximately 92% of them counted one time only. The top ten hold approximately 0.6% of the sample. The cysteine opens and the phenylalanine closes a CDR3 of 14 amino acids. CDR3 DNA is the only sequence kept; it has 42 bases, read in frame from the first base. Trimming takes 3 bases from V and 1 base from J, and the germline ends sit 9 bases apart. The germline V gene encodes CDR1 SGHAT and CDR2 FQNNGV. On this clone: No antigen is known for it. Base qualities are not provided; no much larger clone lies one nucleotide away.

Recombination joined TRBV11-2 with TRBJ1-1, and TRBD1 may be the D gene, going by 5 matching bases. The input for sequencing was CD4+ T cells from peripheral blood mononuclear cells, taken after pregnancy. This TCR derives from a female donor with multiple sclerosis, enrolled in a pregnancy study. CDR3 reads: CASSLGRANTEAFF. The DNA reads as follows: TGTGCCAGCAGCTTGGGCAGGGCGAACACTGAAGCTTTCTTT.